Sequencing of this T cell receptor beta chain was carried out in a study of CD8 T cells in cerebrospinal fluid in Alzheimer's disease. The study, taken as a whole, reports: Expanded clones of at least 3% were commoner in Alzheimer's patients than healthy subjects.

Germline V CDR1 and CDR2: SGHAT, FQDESV (reference sequence). The CDR3 contains 13 residues. TCRdb reprocessed the 10x single-cell sequencing reads and reports one entry per CDR3 protein, with no DNA. Listed are 1,100 or so distinct CDR3 sequences; 7.8% falls within the top ten. This clonotype is labeled medium-sized based on frequency. Antigen unknown. Sequenced: cerebrospinal fluid. The TCR originated in a human donor in good health. This rearrangement joins TRBV11-1 to TRBJ2-2; TCRdb reports TRBD1, a call that lacks DNA to check it against. CDR3: CASSSYRAGELFF. Using reference TRBV11-1 and TRBJ2-2 for the parts outside the CDR3, the full variable domain is EAEVAQSPRYKITEKSQAVAFWCDPISGHATLYWYRQILGQGPELLVQFQDESVVDDSQLPKDRFSAERLKGVDSTLKIQPAELGDSAMYLCASSSYRAGELFFGEGSRLTVL.